A single sample is the source of the 27 T cell receptor beta chains below, sequenced in a study of glioma-infiltrating T cells. TCR alpha and beta CDR3 regions were amplified from RNA using iRepertoire nested multiplex PCR. In TCRdb, the multiplex PCR reads were re-called with MiXCR into one record per CDR3 protein. Of more than 110,000 distinct CDR3 sequences in the sample, 39% are singletons; the top ten hold roughly 20%. Sequenced input: glioma tissue, nonneoplastic brain tissue, or PBMCs (not recorded which). These receptors were taken from a human donor with low-grade glioma or glioblastoma, undergoing nonglioma brain surgery, or in good health (not recorded which).

This clonotype was seen a few times. The chain has TRBV20-1 and TRBJ1-2, with 7 bases lining up with TRBD1. This CDR3 comprises 12 residues. Trimming took 6 bases from V and 7 from J; bases not matched to a gene: 8. Germline V gene sequence: CDR1 DFQATT, CDR2 SNEGSKA (reference sequence). The chain's CDR3 is CSATTGRGGYTF. CDR3 bases: TGCAGTGCCACGACAGGGAGAGGTGGCTACACCTTC.

This clonotype was counted a few times. J is TRBJ2-5 and V is TRBV7-9, with D unclear. Germline assignment: CDR1 SEHNR and CDR2 FQNEAQ (reference sequence). V lost 5 bases to trimming and J lost 2 bases, with 6 bases between them. CDR3 size: 12 residues. CDR3 coding DNA: TGTGCCAGCAGCCACTTACAAGAGACCCAGTACTTC. Protein product: CASSHLQETQYF.

The V call is TRBV28, the J call TRBJ1-3, with no clear D. Germline V gene data show CDR1 as MDHEN and CDR2 as SYDVKM. This CDR3 is built from 12 residues. With 7 bases removed from V and 3 bases from J, the gap between germline ends came to 7 bases. The CDR3 DNA follows: TGTGCCAGCATGTACTTTGGAAACACCATATATTTT. Its protein product is CASMYFGNTIYF.

The rearrangement uses TRBV6-1 and TRBJ2-7; D gene uncertain. Looked up from germline, CDR1 is MNHNS and CDR2 is SASEGT. The CDR3 is 13 residues long. Trimming removed 7 bases at V and 3 bases at J, with 13 bases between. CDR3 in amino acids: CASNLGPDYEQYF. CDR3 bases: TGTGCCAGCAACCTCGGACCGGACTACGAGCAGTACTTC.

The CDR3 is CSARHSSGSYEQYF. In nucleotides, the CDR3 is TGCAGTGCTAGACACTCTAGCGGGAGCTACGAGCAGTACTTC. The V call is TRBV20-1, the J call TRBJ2-7, with TRBD2 identical over 10 bases. The germline V gene has CDR1 DFQATT and CDR2 SNEGSKA (reference sequence). The CDR3 has 14 residues. V trimming: 2 bases; J trimming: 3 bases; junction bases outside the gene matches: 4.

This clonotype has just one count. A read error may account for a junction end that differs from germline. CDR3 residues: CSAEDGRRGNSLLHF. For the CDR3, the DNA is TGCAGTGCTGAGGACGGACGCCGCGGTAATTCACTCCTCCACTTT. The gene calls are TRBV20-1 and TRBJ1-6; D not certain. The CDR3 has 15 amino acids. CDR1 is DFQATT and CDR2 is SNEGSKA in the germline V gene (reference sequence).

This clonotype appeared a few times. The chain carries TRBV5-1 and TRBJ1-1; D call uncertain. Trimming cost V 0 bases and J 1 base, with 10 bases left between them. The CDR3 contains 15 residues. The germline V gene has CDR1 SGHRS and CDR2 YFSETQ. The CDR3, as DNA: TGCGCCAGCAGCTTGGATGGATTGGGGAACACTGAAGCTTTCTTT. It yields the protein CASSLDGLGNTEAFF.

The chain is built from TRBV6-1 and TRBJ1-1; D is undetermined. This CDR3 has 13 residues. In germline, CDR1 is MNHNS, CDR2 SASEGT. V was trimmed by 2 bases and J by 7 bases, leaving 11 bases between them. The CDR3: CASSESNAGEAFF. CDR3 sequence (DNA): TGTGCCAGCAGTGAATCAAATGCCGGTGAAGCTTTCTTT.

This clonotype was detected a few times. This chain links TRBV6-1 with TRBJ2-3, with D perhaps given as TRBD1 or TRBD2 (5 bases each). The CDR3 sequence is 14 residues long. Trimming took off 3 bases at V and 4 bases at J, with 11 bases between the two ends. The germline gives CDR1 MNHNS, CDR2 SASEGT. CDR3 nucleotide sequence: TGTGCCAGCAGTGAGACCAGGGACGCAGATACGCAGTATTTT. Its protein is CASSETRDADTQYF.

This clonotype occurred many times. V and J are TRBV10-3 and TRBJ1-3; D gene uncertain. This CDR3 spans 15 amino acids. V was trimmed by 1 base and J by 0 bases, leaving 7 bases between them. Germline-derived CDR1 and CDR2 are ENHRY and SYGVKD. CDR3 residues: CAISEWLSSGNTIYF. The CDR3 region has the DNA TGTGCCATCAGTGAGTGGTTGTCCTCTGGAAACACCATATATTTT.

This clonotype was seen a handful of times. The genes are TRBV20-1 and TRBJ2-7; 8 bases are shared with TRBD1. This CDR3 spans 13 amino acids. The germline CDR1 and CDR2 sequences are DFQATT and SNEGSKA (reference sequence). The V and J ends lost 4 bases and 5 bases, in that order; junction bases with no gene match: 7. The CDR3 protein is CSATDRGDNEQYF. DNA for the CDR3: TGCAGTGCTACCGACAGGGGCGACAACGAGCAGTACTTC.

As for this clonotype: The junction shows a germline mismatch at one end, possibly a read error. The chain employs TRBV4-2 and TRBJ2-5; D may be TRBD1 (5 bases). In germline, CDR1 is LGHNA, CDR2 YNFKEQ. The CDR3 is 15 residues long. The CDR3 coding sequence is TGTCCCAGCAGCCAAGACGCTGGGGCCCAAGAGACCCAGTACTTC. Its protein is CPSSQDAGAQETQYF.

This chain links TRBV7-2 with TRBJ2-7; D may be TRBD1 (5 bases). Germline-derived CDR1 and CDR2 are SGHTA and FQGNSA. Trimming left V 2 bases short and J 3 bases short, with 11 bases between. There are 14 residues in the CDR3. CDR3 bases: TGTGCCAGCAGCTTACTCACAGGAATCTACGAGCAGTACTTC. Its protein is CASSLLTGIYEQYF.

The chain recombines TRBV28 with TRBJ2-1, with D unclear. The germline V gene has CDR1 MDHEN and CDR2 SYDVKM. Trimming took off 1 base at V and 0 bases at J, with 13 bases between the two ends. The CDR3 spans 17 residues. CDR3 in amino acids: CASSLSAAESSYNEQFF. The CDR3 coding sequence is TGTGCCAGCAGTTTATCCGCAGCCGAGAGCTCCTACAATGAGCAGTTCTTC.

The chain combines TRBV18 with TRBJ1-1; D possibly corresponds to TRBD1 (5 bases). Germline CDR1 reads KGHSH; CDR2 reads LQKENI. CDR3 length: 17 residues. V was cut by 6 bases and J by 0 bases, with 20 bases left in between. For the CDR3, the DNA is TGTGCCAGCTCGCCAGTGGGGCAGGGCCTGATGAACACTGAAGCTTTCTTT. It yields the protein CASSPVGQGLMNTEAFF.

The chain couples TRBV18 to TRBJ1-1; D call uncertain. V lost 3 bases and J lost 0, with 11 bases in between. The CDR3 totals 15 residues. Per germline, CDR1 KGHSH and CDR2 LQKENI. Written as DNA, the CDR3 is TGTGCCAGCTCACCGGAAGTCCGCATGAACACTGAAGCTTTCTTT. The encoded protein is CASSPEVRMNTEAFF.

The rearrangement joins TRBV7-8 to TRBJ1-1; no firm D call. The CDR3 has 15 amino acids. Germline lookup yields CDR1 SGHVS and CDR2 FQNEAQ. The ends were cut back, 0 bases at V and 0 bases at J, with 8 bases in the middle. The CDR3 here is CASSLALGVNTEAFF. CDR3 DNA: TGTGCCAGCAGCTTAGCGCTGGGAGTGAACACTGAAGCTTTCTTT.

This clonotype showed up just a few times. The chain recombines TRBV6-2 or TRBV6-3 with TRBJ2-1, with TRBD2 identical over 11 bases. From germline, CDR1 is MNHEY and CDR2 SVGEGT. The CDR3 has 18 amino acids. Trimming removed 6 bases from V and 5 bases from J; junction bases left unmatched: 15. The CDR3 DNA reads TGTGCCAGCAGCTTAAGGCCACCGGGACTAGCGGATAACAATGAGCAGTTCTTC. Its protein is CASSLRPPGLADNNEQFF.

The chain combines TRBV20-1 with TRBJ2-1, with 10 bases matching TRBD2. V gave up 2 bases and J gave up 8 bases; unmatched junction bases: 3. This CDR3 contains 13 residues. Germline V gene lookup returns CDR1 DFQATT and CDR2 SNEGSKA (reference sequence). The CDR3 region is CSARKREGHEQFF. In DNA form, the CDR3 reads TGCAGTGCTAGAAAGCGGGAGGGGCATGAGCAGTTCTTC.

In its sample, this clonotype was seen many times. The genes are TRBV27 and TRBJ2-3; 11 positions match TRBD2. V dropped 7 bases and J dropped 2; count of bases not matched to a gene: 5. The germline V gene encodes CDR1 MNHEY and CDR2 SMNVEV (reference sequence). The CDR3 has 15 amino acids. In DNA form, the CDR3 reads TGTGCCAGCAAAACTAGCGGGGGATTCACAGATACGCAGTATTTT. Protein: CASKTSGGFTDTQYF.

This clonotype is labeled medium-sized (0.01 to 0.1%). The chain couples TRBV6-2 or TRBV6-3 to TRBJ2-3; D is undetermined. This CDR3 has 15 residues. Germline V gives CDR1 MNHEY, CDR2 SVGEGT. V was cut by 0 bases and J by 3 bases, with 10 bases left in between. The CDR3 reads CASSYSFPGTDTQYF. For the CDR3, the DNA is TGTGCCAGCAGTTACTCATTTCCCGGGACAGATACGCAGTATTTT.

The chain employs TRBV20-1 and TRBJ2-1; 14 bases fit TRBD2. This CDR3 has 16 residues. Unmatched junction bases numbered 5, after V lost 6 bases and J lost 1 base. The V gene's germline CDR1 is DFQATT and CDR2 SNEGSKA (reference sequence). DNA for the CDR3: TGCAGTGCCACGGGACTAGCGGGGGTGTCCTACAATGAGCAGTTCTTC. Residues: CSATGLAGVSYNEQFF.

The V call is TRBV4-2, the J call TRBJ2-1; the D gene is possibly TRBD2 (5 bases). The CDR3 length is 15 residues. V lost 4 bases, J lost 0 bases, and 10 bases lay in between. Germline V CDR1 and CDR2: LGHNA, YNFKEQ. Written as DNA, the CDR3 is TGTGCCAGCAGCCCCAAGCGGAGCTCCTACAATGAGCAGTTCTTC. Residues: CASSPKRSSYNEQFF.

This sequence joins TRBV28 and TRBJ2-1, with TRBD1 matching over 8 bases. Germline lookup yields CDR1 MDHEN and CDR2 SYDVKM. This CDR3 has 16 residues. With V trimmed by 6 bases and J by 6 bases, 13 bases remained unmatched. The DNA of the CDR3 is TGTGCCAGCAGCAAGGAACCGGGACAGGTTTCCAATGAGCAGTTCTTC. Translating it yields CASSKEPGQVSNEQFF.

The chain combines TRBV7-8 with TRBJ2-3; a weak D match, TRBD2 (5 bases). The germline V gene has CDR1 SGHVS and CDR2 FQNEAQ. The CDR3 length is 14 residues. The V end lost 1 base, the J end lost 2 bases, and 7 bases lay between the germline ends. CDR3: CASSLGLNTDTQYF. CDR3 nucleotides: TGTGCCAGCAGCTTAGGACTAAACACAGATACGCAGTATTTT. The whole variable domain, filled in from reference TRBV7-8 and TRBJ2-3, reads GAGVSQSPRYKVAKRGQDVALRCDPISGHVSLFWYQQALGQGPEFLTYFQNEAQLDKSGLPSDRFFAERPEGSVSTLKIQRTQQEDSAVYLCASSLGLNTDTQYFGPGTRLTVL.

Notes on this clonotype: A much larger clone lies a single base off, so this may be a read error. The CDR3 region has the DNA TGTGCCAGCCGAGAACAAGCGGGGACTACAGATACGCAGTATTTT. Residues: CASREQAGTTDTQYF. V usage is TRBV6-2 or TRBV6-3 and J usage is TRBJ2-3, with 7 positions matching TRBD2. The CDR3 is 15 residues long. CDR1 is MNHEY, CDR2 SVGEGT, per germline. With V trimmed by 8 bases and J by 3 bases, 11 bases remained unmatched.

In this sample, this clonotype turned up a few times. The chain is built from TRBV20-1 and TRBJ2-2; 13 bases are shared with TRBD2. Germline CDR1 is DFQATT and CDR2 is SNEGSKA (reference sequence). J gave up 7 bases and V 5 bases, and 4 bases lay outside the gene matches. The CDR3 consists of 14 residues. CDR3 sequence: CSAVGLAGVGELFF. CDR3 DNA: TGCAGTGCTGTCGGACTAGCGGGAGTCGGGGAGCTGTTTTTT.